This T cell receptor beta chain was observed in a study of T cell responses to AZD1222 COVID-19 vaccine. Germline V gene data show CDR1 as MDHEN and CDR2 as SYDVKM. Trimming shortened V by 3 bases and J by 3 bases, and 9 bases separated the two germline ends. The CDR3 sequence is 13 residues long. Study-wide findings and caveats: Reportedly, close to half of spike-specific TCRs are directed against unmutated variant regions.

Profiling relied on immunoSEQ multiplex PCR, and the TCRdb table lists in-frame clones only, not all of them. Of fewer than 120,000 clones listed, about 87% are singletons. In the case of this clone: As yet, its antigen is unknown.

This chain connects TRBV28 to TRBJ2-7; D remains unclear. Material: peripheral blood, obtained 28 days after the second AZD1222 dose. The receptor comes from an adult who received the AZD1222 COVID-19 vaccine. CDR3 region: CASSLDGIYEQYF. CDR3 bases: TGTGCCAGCAGTTTGGACGGAATCTACGAGCAGTACTTC.